The 19 T cell receptor beta chains listed next were all sequenced from one sample in a study of blood T cell repertoires in COVID-19. Assay: immunoSEQ multiplex PCR; the TCRdb copy retains only in-frame clones and omits some. The sample has about 200,000 clones, over 80% seen once. The material sequenced was PBMCs or T cells enriched from blood (not recorded which). These receptors all come from a woman in her twenties or thirties who had been exposed to COVID-19.

The V and J genes are TRBV5-5 and TRBJ1-5; 7 bases match TRBD1. The J segment lost 1 base and the V segment lost 4 bases, leaving 11 bases of the junction unmatched. This CDR3 has 17 residues. Germline CDR1 SGHKS, CDR2 YYEKEE (reference sequence). This chain's CDR3 is CASSPARGTESNQPQHF. CDR3 sequence (DNA): TGTGCCAGCAGCCCCGCGCGCGGGACAGAAAGCAATCAGCCCCAGCATTTT.

The chain combines TRBV7-2 with TRBJ1-1; D is undetermined. Between the trimmed V and J ends, which lost 6 bases and 8 bases, there was a span of 13 bases. This CDR3 has 12 amino acids. Germline V CDR1 and CDR2: SGHTA, FQGNSA. CDR3 DNA: TGTGCCAGCAGTCGGAGGGTCCGCGAAGCTTTCTTT. Its protein product is CASSRRVREAFF.

V gene TRBV10-1 combines with J gene TRBJ2-7, with unresolved D. Per the germline V gene, CDR1 is WNHNN and CDR2 is SYGVQD (reference sequence). V was cut by 2 bases and J by 6 bases, with 11 bases left in between. The CDR3 totals 13 residues. CDR3 residues: CASSETELREQYF. CDR3 sequence (DNA): TGCGCCAGCAGTGAGACGGAGTTGCGCGAGCAGTACTTC.

The gene calls are TRBV19 and TRBJ2-1, with D possibly TRBD2 on 6 matching bases. Trimming removed 3 bases at V and 1 base at J, with 19 bases between. In germline, CDR1 is LNHDA, CDR2 SQIVND (reference sequence). The CDR3 is 18 amino acids. CDR3 nucleotide sequence: TGTGCCAGTAGTATGAATCGAGACGCGAGCGGGTCCTACAATGAGCAGTTCTTC. Translated: CASSMNRDASGSYNEQFF. Full variable domain (outside the CDR3, taken from reference TRBV19 and TRBJ2-1): DGGITQSPKYLFRKEGQNVTLSCEQNLNHDAMYWYRQDPGQGLRLIYYSQIVNDFQKGDIAEGYSVSREKKESFPLTVTSAQKNPTAFYLCASSMNRDASGSYNEQFFGPGTRLTVL.

V usage is TRBV7-9 and J usage is TRBJ1-4, with D uncertain. CDR1 is SEHNR and CDR2 is FQNEAQ in the germline V gene (reference sequence). This CDR3 contains 16 residues. V was pared by 1 base and J by 0 bases, with 9 bases between. The CDR3 sequence: CASSLGQSATNEKLFF. CDR3 in DNA: TGTGCCAGCAGCTTAGGTCAGAGCGCAACTAATGAAAAACTGTTTTTT.

The chain has TRBV25-1 and TRBJ2-7; D perhaps matches TRBD2 (6 bases). The CDR3 runs 14 residues. The V end lost 1 base, the J end lost 5 bases, and 12 bases lay between the germline ends. From germline, CDR1 is MGHDK and CDR2 SYGVNS. The CDR3 loop is CASSESWAGHEQYF. In DNA form, the CDR3 reads TGTGCCAGCAGTGAATCGTGGGCGGGGCACGAGCAGTACTTC.

J is TRBJ1-1 and V is TRBV7-3; D might be TRBD1 (5 bases). There are 14 residues in the CDR3. The V and J ends lost 3 bases and 9 bases respectively, with 17 bases between them. Germline CDR1 SGHTA, CDR2 FQGTGA. This chain's CDR3 is CASSFGASNAKAFF. The CDR3 DNA is TGTGCCAGCAGCTTTGGGGCGAGTAATGCTAAAGCTTTCTTT. The full variable domain, in which reference TRBV7-3 and TRBJ1-1 provide the parts outside the CDR3, is GAGVSQTPSNKVTEKGKYVELRCDPISGHTALYWYRQSLGQGPEFLIYFQGTGAADDSGLPNDRFFAVRPEGSVSTLKIQRTERGDSAVYLCASSFGASNAKAFFGQGTRLTVV.

The chain joins TRBV3-1 (or the pseudogene TRBV3-2) to TRBJ1-2; 9 positions agree with TRBD1. The CDR3 has 16 amino acids. V lost 1 base and J lost 7; bases outside the gene matches: 10. The germline V gene encodes CDR1 LGHDT and CDR2 YNNKEL (reference sequence). CDR3 DNA sequence: TGTGCCAGCAGCCAAGTAGGAACAGGGGGCGCGGGTGGCTACACCTTC. Translation: CASSQVGTGGAGGYTF.

Here the CDR3 reads CASSYGGASGSYEQYF. CDR3 DNA sequence: TGTGCCAGCAGTTACGGGGGGGCTAGCGGTTCCTACGAGCAGTACTTC. The rearrangement joins TRBV6-2 or TRBV6-3 to TRBJ2-7, with D tentatively TRBD2 (7 bases). CDR1 and CDR2 (germline): MNHEY, SVGEGT. The CDR3 consists of 16 residues. Trimming cost V 2 bases and J 1 base, with 15 bases left between them.

This chain joins TRBV6-5 and TRBJ1-4; TRBD1 matches 7 bases. CDR3 length: 15 amino acids. CDR1 is MNHEY and CDR2 is SVGAGI in the germline V gene. J was trimmed by 0 bases and V by 6 bases; bases with no gene match: 4. The CDR3 DNA reads as TGTGCCAGCAGGAGACAGGGTGCAACTAATGAAAAACTGTTTTTT. This encodes CASRRQGATNEKLFF.

This clone ranks as medium-sized. The chain is built from TRBV4-3 and TRBJ2-7; 9 bases match TRBD2. Germline V gene lookup returns CDR1 LGHNA and CDR2 YSLEER. Trimming took 2 bases from V and 2 from J; bases not matched to a gene: 4. CDR3 size: 15 residues. DNA of the CDR3: TGCGCCAGCAGCCAAAGACTAGCGGAGGCCTACGAGCAGTACTTC. Its protein is CASSQRLAEAYEQYF.

V usage is TRBV11-2 and J usage is TRBJ2-4; 10 positions match TRBD1. This CDR3 region has 15 residues. With 6 bases clipped from V and 4 bases from J, the junction kept 6 bases outside the gene matches. Germline V lookup: CDR1 SGHAT, CDR2 FQNNGV. The CDR3, as DNA: TGTGCCAGCAGATCGCCGGGACAGGGGAAAAACATTCAGTACTTC. This sequence encodes CASRSPGQGKNIQYF.

This chain joins TRBV7-8 and TRBJ1-1; TRBD1 matches 8 bases. Trimming at V came to 7 bases and at J to 1 base, leaving 5 bases not matched to a gene. Germline CDR1 and CDR2: SGHVS and FQNEAQ. The CDR3 consists of 14 residues. CDR3 loop: CASNFGQGNTEAFF. Written as DNA, the CDR3 is TGTGCCAGCAACTTCGGACAGGGGAACACTGAAGCTTTCTTT.

This rearrangement joins TRBV18 to TRBJ2-1; the match to TRBD1 covers 10 bases. CDR1 and CDR2 from the germline V gene are KGHSH and LQKENI. V was clipped by 3 bases and J by 4 bases; unmatched bases: 3. CDR3 size: 15 residues. The CDR3 DNA is TGTGCCAGCTCACCCCCGGGACAGGGGTACAATGAGCAGTTCTTC. It translates to CASSPPGQGYNEQFF.

This chain uses TRBV21-1 with TRBJ1-3; the DNA was not used to check the table's D call, TRBD1. TRBV21-1 is listed as a pseudogene. The CDR3 contains 16 residues. The CDR3 reads CASSNSRTGEDNTIYF. CDR3 DNA: TGTGCCAGCAGCAACTCGAGGACAGGAGAAGACAACACCATATATTTT.

The V gene is TRBV9, the J gene TRBJ2-2; TRBD2 is a possible D gene (6 bases). From germline, CDR1 is SGDLS and CDR2 YYNGEE. V was trimmed by 0 bases and J by 4 bases, leaving 13 bases between them. The CDR3 consists of 16 residues. In DNA, the CDR3 is TGTGCCAGCAGCGTAGGACTAGACGGGGGCACCGGGGAGCTGTTTTTT. Protein product: CASSVGLDGGTGELFF.

V is TRBV6-4 and J is TRBJ1-2; D not certain. The V gene lost 8 bases and the J gene lost 7 bases, with 14 bases spanning the gap. This CDR3 has 12 amino acids. Germline V lookup: CDR1 MRHNA, CDR2 SNTAGT. DNA for the CDR3: TGTGCCAGCGGCCCGGGGAAGGGTGGCTACACCTTC. This codes for CASGPGKGGYTF.

In this sample, this clone turned up many times. The rearrangement links TRBV18 to TRBJ1-5; tentative D call: TRBD1 (6 bases). The CDR3 sequence is 15 residues long. Germline CDR1 and CDR2: KGHSH and LQKENI. Between the trimmed V and J ends, which lost 3 bases and 1 base, there was a span of 10 bases. The CDR3 coding sequence is TGTGCCAGCTCACCCAGGACAGAAAGCAATCAGCCCCAGCATTTT. Residues: CASSPRTESNQPQHF.

The chain has TRBV5-1 and TRBJ1-5; no clear D gene. The CDR3 length is 13 residues. The germline V and J ends were trimmed by 7 bases and 6 bases, with 14 bases remaining between them. The V gene's germline CDR1 is SGHRS and CDR2 YFSETQ. CDR3 bases: TGCGCCAGCCCCACTAGAGGGTGTCAGCCCCAGCATTTT. This codes for CASPTRGCQPQHF.